The clone carrying this T cell receptor (beta chain) was detected a few times. A Seattle source enrolled patients during active infection and followed them longitudinally. In the source study's methods: Amplifying reference gene primers gave estimates of nucleated cell counts. Measured with immunoSEQ multiplex PCR; TCRdb has only the in-frame clones, and not every one. That table supplies the V and J calls and clone size; D and trimming were determined from the DNA. The table shows some 290,000 clones, with 70% to 90% occurring only once. This sample is part of a study of blood T cell repertoires in COVID-19. Study-level background: Acute-phase and convalescent COVID-19 samples originated in the United States, Italy and Spain. Sample material is recorded as cDNA or gDNA derived from T cells, B-cell-depleted T cells, or PBMCs.

The CDR3 has 13 amino acids. Germline CDR1 SQVTM, CDR2 ANQGSEA. Trimming at V came to 2 bases and at J to 7 bases, leaving 5 bases not matched to a gene. What was sequenced was peripheral blood. The clonotype comes from a woman in her twenties or thirties with COVID-19, enrolled during active disease. The J gene is TRBJ1-2, the V gene TRBV29-1; 9 bases line up with TRBD1. This CDR3 reads CSVELGTGFGYTF. DNA of the CDR3: TGCAGCGTTGAATTGGGGACAGGGTTTGGCTACACCTTC.